This section outlines one TCR beta chain sequence together with its context. Its antigen target is currently unknown. Per-base qualities were not stored, and no clone one base away is much larger. No treatment had been received by any patient before thyroid surgery. Using T-cell receptor beta sequencing, the researchers looked back retrospectively at clinical samples from patients, gathered between about 2012 and 2018. Library prep was done by PCR. These reads were obtained on an Illumina HiSeq 4000. High-throughput sequencing was used to profile the CDR3 region of the TCR beta-chain in every patient. Concerning the study's data processing: Drawing on CDR3 differences between clinicopathological groups, the researchers built a classifier meant to tell apart patients with distant-metastatic papillary thyroid cancer. The Shannon index was used to assess repertoire diversity, and the Morisita-Horn index was used to assess tumor-blood repertoire similarity. The public reads were reanalyzed by TCRdb: fastp trimming at Q25, MiXCR alignment, in-frame beta chains only. The V and J calls and clone size come from TCRdb's table, not from the authors' own analysis. The sample table shows 20,000 to 30,000 clones, and roughly 18% are seen once. The ten largest clones add up to about 4.6% of the sample.

The cysteine opens and the phenylalanine closes a CDR3 of 12 amino acids. Kept here is only the CDR3 DNA, which spans 36 bases and is read in frame from base 1. CDR1 and CDR2 are drawn from the germline V gene: SGHNT, YENEEA. Trimming takes 0 bases from V and 5 bases from J, and the germline ends sit 4 bases apart. The sample belongs to a study of metastatic and nonmetastatic thyroid tumors (dated by TCRdb to about 2020). Notes on the research overall: Repertoires from peripheral blood and from tumor or nodule tissue samples of malignant and benign thyroid patients were compared.

General findings and caveats noted by the study authors: In both blood and tumor samples, malignant tumors were reported to have significantly higher TCR beta diversity than benign nodules.

The sequencing sample was made of blood. The sequence came from a male donor with papillary thyroid cancer or a benign thyroid nodule (not recorded which). Some clones in this sample may be carry-over from other donors' samples. This receptor chain uses TRBV11-3 and TRBJ2-5, with no D gene named confidently. The DNA sequence is as follows: TGTGCCAGCAGCTTAGATGAGGAGACCCAGTACTTC. Its translation is CASSLDEETQYF.